The clone carrying this T cell receptor (beta chain) came up a few times. Antigen specificity is unknown. This sample was included in a study of blood T cells in healthy people across ages. PCR was performed a second time for roughly 6 to 12 cycles using a sample-barcoded 5' primer and a J-beta primer mix. The template-switch adaptor, which had 12 random nucleotides, put a tag on each cDNA molecule. TCRdb used MiXCR to reprocess the 5' RACE reads, holding one entry per CDR3 protein. The repertoire consists of 780,000 or so distinct CDR3 sequences, with more than 50% occurring once and the leading ten covering 20% to 30%. Germline CDR1 SGDLS, CDR2 YYNGEE. V lost 0 bases, J lost 0 bases, and 16 bases lay in between. This CDR3 has 17 residues. Study conclusions and caveats: Among long-lived donors, naive CD4+ cells were more numerous and diversity higher than in aged donors.

The chain has TRBV9 and TRBJ2-7; D is perhaps TRBD2 (5 bases). The sequencing sample was made of blood. The sequence was obtained from a man in his forties in good health. This CDR3 is CASSVGGGTKFSYEQYF. As DNA, the CDR3 is TGTGCCAGCAGCGTAGGAGGAGGAACTAAATTCTCCTACGAGCAGTACTTC.